This T cell receptor beta chain stems from a study of tissue T cells after allogeneic stem cell transplantation. Findings and limits, study-wide: TCR repertoires tracked anatomic similarity, regardless of disease or transplant status. In patients and mice, blood and spleen missed much of tissue repertoire.

Germline V gene lookup returns CDR1 SGHTA and CDR2 FQGTGA. The V and J ends lost 1 base and 3 bases respectively, with 19 bases between them. The CDR3 loop spans 18 amino acids. Non-transplant comparator patients with other cancers had at least five gastrointestinal samples and no known gastrointestinal disease. Some clones are missing from TCRdb's copy, which holds only in-frame ones; the method was immunoSEQ multiplex PCR. The table shows some 25,000 clones, with less than 85% occurring only once. On this clone itself: Its antigen is still unknown.

The sequence was obtained from a female donor aged 60 or older with lung cancer. The chain employs TRBV7-3 and TRBJ1-5; a possible D gene is TRBD1 (6 bases). Material: tissue from the ileum, obtained at autopsy. The CDR3 DNA reads as TGTGCCAGCAGCTTAATATCAGGGGAACTTAATTCCAATCAGCCCCAGCATTTT. It specifies CASSLISGELNSNQPQHF.